The rows below give T cell receptor beta chains drawn from one sample of a study of blood T cell repertoires in COVID-19. The protocol was immunoSEQ multiplex PCR, while the TCRdb copy is restricted to in-frame clones and leaves out a portion. The data contain roughly 80,000 clones, around 90% of them singletons. The sample taken for sequencing was peripheral blood. These receptors all stem from a woman older than 75 with active or convalescent COVID-19. CDR3s include the opening cysteine and the closing phenylalanine or tryptophan. D genes are given only for firm matches. Size is omitted from some rows. Given values are once, few, many or a class for expanded clones.

V: TRBV28; D: -; size: -; J: TRBJ2-5; CDR3: CASSFSGRRETQYF; DNA: TGTGCCAGCAGTTTTTCGGGTCGAAGGGAGACCCAGTACTTC
V: TRBV6-6; D: -; size: -; J: TRBJ1-5; CDR3: CASLDAQSLISQPQHF; DNA: TGTGCCAGCCTAGACGCGCAGTCCCTAATCAGTCAGCCCCAGCATTTT
V: TRBV18; D: TRBD1; size: few; J: TRBJ1-1; CDR3: CASSLRQGGDTEAFF; DNA: TGTGCCAGCTCACTCCGACAGGGTGGGGACACTGAAGCTTTCTTT
V: TRBV9; D: -; size: -; J: TRBJ1-4; CDR3: CASSGTDEKLFF; DNA: TGTGCCAGCAGCGGGACAGATGAAAAACTGTTTTTT
V: TRBV5-1; D: -; size: -; J: TRBJ1-6; CDR3: CASSLGQQNSPLHF; DNA: TGCGCCAGCAGCTTGGGGCAACAAAATTCACCCCTCCACTTT
V: TRBV14; D: -; size: few; J: TRBJ2-2; CDR3: CASSQAYPGELFF; DNA: TGTGCCAGCAGCCAAGCCTATCCAGGGGAGCTGTTTTTT
V: TRBV5-1; D: TRBD2; size: -; J: TRBJ2-7; CDR3: CASSSGLAGFSYEQYF; DNA: TGCGCCAGCAGCTCGGGACTAGCGGGATTCTCCTACGAGCAGTACTTC
V: TRBV3-1/TRBV3-2; D: -; size: -; J: TRBJ1-2; CDR3: CASSHSGYGYTF; DNA: TGTGCCAGCAGCCATTCGGGATATGGCTACACCTTC
V: TRBV18; D: -; size: -; J: TRBJ1-5; CDR3: CASSPQRQNQPQHF; DNA: TGTGCCAGCTCACCACAAAGACAGAATCAGCCCCAGCATTTT
V: TRBV19; D: -; size: -; J: TRBJ1-1; CDR3: CASLDSRNTEAFF; DNA: TGTGCCAGCTTAGACAGTCGGAACACTGAAGCTTTCTTT
V: TRBV19; D: TRBD1; size: -; J: TRBJ2-5; CDR3: CASSFPRTGGQETQYF; DNA: TGTGCCAGTAGTTTCCCACGGACAGGGGGCCAAGAGACCCAGTACTTC
V: TRBV28; D: -; size: -; J: TRBJ2-2; CDR3: CASSLPLESGELFF; DNA: TGTGCCAGCAGCTTACCACTAGAGTCCGGGGAGCTGTTTTTT
V: TRBV19; D: TRBD1; size: -; J: TRBJ1-5; CDR3: CASSIAGQGNQPQHF; DNA: TGTGCCAGTAGTATAGCAGGACAGGGAAATCAGCCCCAGCATTTT